Here is one TCR beta chain with its context. Its antigen is as yet unknown. This sample was taken from a study of shared clonotypes between healthy human individuals. Study context: A couple of women and three men aged 18 to 49 served as donors. Overall study results and limits: Rarefaction revealed incomplete sorted-subset sequencing despite large depth.

The length of the CDR3 is 16 residues. Trimming removed 4 bases at V and 3 bases at J, with 19 bases between. Germline CDR1 reads MDHEN; CDR2 reads SYDVKM. The naive CD8 fraction comprised CD45RO-negative cells positively selected for CCR7 and excluded terminally differentiated effector memory CD45RA+ cells. Libraries were prepared by immunoSEQ multiplex PCR; TCRdb keeps only in-frame clonotypes and omits some of them. Here the sample spans roughly 570,000 clones, 95% to 98% being singletons. This TCR was recovered from a young man in good health. The V call is TRBV28, the J call TRBJ2-7, with D tentatively TRBD2 (5 bases). Sample: naive CD8+ T cells sorted from blood. The CDR3 DNA reads TGTGCCAGCAGTTCAGAGTTAGTCGGGGAGTTCTACGAGCAGTACTTC. Protein product: CASSSELVGEFYEQYF.